This T cell receptor beta chain derives from a study of blood T cells in healthy people across ages. For the second PCR, which ran for about 7 to 11 cycles, a sample-barcoded 5' primer and a J-beta primer mix were used. TCRdb ran MiXCR on the 5' RACE reads and lists one entry per CDR3 protein. The data show roughly 640,000 distinct CDR3 sequences, approximately 30% seen once. Per germline, CDR1 SGHTA and CDR2 FQGNSA. The junction had 14 bases not matched to a gene; V was cut back by 0 bases and J by 6 bases. The CDR3 covers 17 residues. This clonotype was observed at least ten times. Its target is not known. Study-level results: The recorded TCR beta diversity per million T cells decreased in a roughly linear manner with age.

The sequenced sample was blood. The genes are TRBV7-2 and TRBJ2-7, with 7 bases that match TRBD2. The receptor was derived from a woman at least 80 years old in good health. The CDR3: CASSLAGGGGARSEQYF. The DNA of the CDR3 is TGTGCCAGCAGCTTAGCGGGGGGGGGAGGGGCGCGTAGCGAGCAGTACTTC.